What follows are 19 T cell receptor beta chains derived from one specimen sequenced in a study of shared clonotypes between healthy human individuals. Clones were sequenced by immunoSEQ multiplex PCR, and TCRdb holds only the in-frame ones, with some missing. The data contain approximately 480,000 clones, about 79% of them singletons. The material sequenced was PBMCs. The receptors stem from a middle-aged woman in good health. Some clones in this sample may be carry-over from other donors' samples.

Regarding this clone: This sample includes further DNA sequences coding for the same CDR3. CDR3 nucleotide sequence: TGTGCCAGTAATCCAACAGATAACTATGGCTACACCTTC. Translated: CASNPTDNYGYTF. The rearrangement joins TRBV19 to TRBJ1-2; D not certain. The CDR3 runs to 13 residues. V dropped 7 bases and J dropped 1 base, with 10 bases sitting between them. In germline, CDR1 is LNHDA, CDR2 SQIVND (reference sequence).

The V gene is TRBV5-1, the J gene TRBJ1-3, with TRBD1 identical over 11 bases. The V gene's germline CDR1 is SGHRS and CDR2 YFSETQ. CDR3 length: 16 residues. Unmatched junction bases numbered 5, after V lost 4 bases and J lost 2 bases. CDR3 sequence: CASSGQGAGAGNTIYF. CDR3 DNA sequence: TGCGCCAGCAGCGGACAGGGGGCCGGGGCTGGAAACACCATATATTTT.

The chain links TRBV4-2 to TRBJ2-7, with 8 bases identical to TRBD1. The CDR3 spans 16 residues. Germline V gene data show CDR1 as LGHNA and CDR2 as YNFKEQ. After removal of 3 bases from V and 7 bases from J, the junction contained 14 bases not matched to a gene. CDR3 residues: CASSQGSGQGGREQYF. The CDR3 region has the DNA TGTGCCAGCAGCCAGGGTTCTGGACAGGGCGGGCGGGAGCAGTACTTC.

This clone appeared a few times. This chain connects TRBV5-4 to TRBJ2-1; no clear D gene. CDR1 is SGHNT, CDR2 YYREEE, per germline (reference sequence). The CDR3 extends over 14 amino acids. V lost 9 bases, J lost 0 bases, and 13 bases lay in between. For the CDR3, the DNA is TGTGCCATCCTAGACACGAGCTCCTACAATGAGCAGTTCTTC. As protein: CAILDTSSYNEQFF.

V and J are TRBV7-3 and TRBJ2-1; D perhaps matches TRBD2 (5 bases). This CDR3 is 14 amino acids long. With 6 bases removed from V and 7 bases from J, the gap between germline ends came to 16 bases. Germline V lookup: CDR1 SGHTA, CDR2 FQGTGA. The CDR3 loop reads CASRTDPSGNEQFF. The CDR3 bases are TGTGCCAGCAGAACAGACCCCTCGGGGAATGAGCAGTTCTTC.

The gene calls are TRBV2 and TRBJ2-1; a possible D gene is TRBD1 (5 bases). The V gene lost 6 bases and the J gene lost 2 bases, with 8 bases spanning the gap. CDR3 length equals 13 residues. Germline V gene data show CDR1 as SNHLY and CDR2 as FYNNEI. CDR3 amino acids: CASRDKTYNEQFF. For the CDR3, the DNA is TGTGCCAGCAGGGACAAGACCTACAATGAGCAGTTCTTC.

The J gene is TRBJ1-2, the V gene TRBV9, with D perhaps TRBD1 (5 bases). Germline-derived CDR1 and CDR2 are SGDLS and YYNGEE. The length of the CDR3 is 15 residues. The V and J ends lost 4 bases and 2 bases respectively, with 15 bases between them. Here the CDR3 reads CASSTSGGENYGYTF. The CDR3 nucleotides are TGTGCCAGCAGCACTTCGGGGGGAGAGAACTATGGCTACACCTTC.

CDR3 region: CASSEREGTQYF. For the CDR3, the DNA is TGTGCCAGCAGTGAGCGGGAGGGGACCCAGTACTTC. This chain uses TRBV2 with TRBJ2-5; the match to TRBD2 covers 9 bases. CDR1 is SNHLY and CDR2 is FYNNEI in the germline V gene. Trimming at V came to 3 bases and at J to 7 bases, leaving 0 bases not matched to a gene. The CDR3 spans 12 residues.

This chain links TRBV18 with TRBJ2-7; weak D call: TRBD1 (8 bases). Trimming pared 0 bases from V and 1 base from J, leaving 13 bases between. This CDR3 comprises 16 residues. Germline V gene sequence: CDR1 KGHSH, CDR2 LQKENI. The CDR3 nucleotides are TGTGCCAGCTCACCACCGGGGGGGACAGGTTCCTACGAGCAGTACTTC. It specifies CASSPPGGTGSYEQYF. The variable domain in full, completed from reference TRBV18 and TRBJ2-7, reads NAGVMQNPRHLVRRRGQEARLRCSPMKGHSHVYWYRQLPEEGLKFMVYLQKENIIDESGMPKERFSAEFPKEGPSILRIQQVVRGDSAAYFCASSPPGGTGSYEQYFGPGTRLTVT.

The rearrangement joins TRBV7-2 to TRBJ2-1; the D gene is possibly TRBD2 (7 bases). The CDR3 has 17 amino acids. CDR1 and CDR2 (germline): SGHTA, FQGNSA. Trimming stripped 8 bases from V and 3 bases from J, with 23 bases between. CDR3 DNA sequence: TGTGCCAGCGCAATGAAGATGGGAGGGGGGCGCTACAATGAGCAGTTCTTC. Amino acids: CASAMKMGGGRYNEQFF.

As for this clone: A far larger clone is off by one base, so a read error is likely. The V gene is TRBV10-3, the J gene TRBJ1-1, with D possibly being TRBD1 (5 bases). CDR3 length equals 16 residues. Germline lookup yields CDR1 ENHRY and CDR2 SYGVKD. Between the trimmed V and J ends, which lost 0 bases and 6 bases, there was a span of 17 bases. CDR3: CAISESQGIGSAEAFF. CDR3 coding DNA: TGTGCCATCAGTGAGTCTCAGGGTATAGGTTCGGCTGAAGCTTTCTTT.

The V gene is TRBV4-3, the J gene TRBJ2-5; 12 nucleotides match TRBD2. Germline V lookup: CDR1 LGHNA, CDR2 YSLEER. V shed 4 bases, J shed 1 base, and the junction held 7 bases outside the gene matches. CDR3 length equals 17 residues. DNA for the CDR3: TGCGCCAGCAGCCCAGGCGGACTAGCGGGGACCCAAGAGACCCAGTACTTC. It encodes CASSPGGLAGTQETQYF.

V gene TRBV4-1 combines with J gene TRBJ2-1; D call uncertain. The CDR3 runs to 13 residues. The ends were cut back, 3 bases at V and 5 bases at J, with 8 bases in the middle. From germline, CDR1 is MGHRA and CDR2 YSYEKL. The CDR3 loop is CASSHPLHNEQFF. CDR3 bases: TGCGCCAGCAGCCATCCCCTTCACAATGAGCAGTTCTTC.

This chain links TRBV28 with TRBJ2-7; the D gene is possibly TRBD1 (6 bases). This CDR3 has 14 amino acids. V was shortened by 6 bases and J by 5 bases, with 17 bases between the two germline ends. In germline, CDR1 is MDHEN, CDR2 SYDVKM. The CDR3 sequence: CASRTGQGRNEQYF. CDR3 sequence (DNA): TGTGCCAGCAGGACGGGGCAGGGGAGAAACGAGCAGTACTTC.

DNA for the CDR3: TGTGCCAGTAGTATTCTAAGCGGGGGACAGGGGGTTGACTACACCTTC. Amino acid sequence: CASSILSGGQGVDYTF. This sequence joins TRBV19 and TRBJ1-2; 11 nucleotides agree with TRBD1. Germline V gene lookup returns CDR1 LNHDA and CDR2 SQIVND (reference sequence). With V trimmed by 3 bases and J by 10 bases, 13 bases remained unmatched. The CDR3 contains 16 residues. The whole variable domain, remainder taken from reference TRBV19 and TRBJ1-2, is DGGITQSPKYLFRKEGQNVTLSCEQNLNHDAMYWYRQDPGQGLRLIYYSQIVNDFQKGDIAEGYSVSREKKESFPLTVTSAQKNPTAFYLCASSILSGGQGVDYTFGSGTRLTVV.

This clone was counted once. CDR3 sequence reads: CASSLARTAGILIGYEQFF. CDR3 DNA sequence: TGTGCCAGCAGCTTGGCCAGGACAGCGGGGATACTAATTGGGTATGAGCAGTTCTTC. This chain links TRBV5-8 with TRBJ2-1, with a weak D call TRBD2 (7 bases). Germline V lookup: CDR1 SGHTS, CDR2 YDEGEE. CDR3 length equals 19 residues. V shed 0 bases and J shed 8 bases, with 27 bases lying between them.

This rearrangement joins TRBV9 to TRBJ2-1; D gene uncertain. V was trimmed by 0 bases and J by 8 bases, leaving 12 bases between them. Germline-derived CDR1 and CDR2 are SGDLS and YYNGEE. This CDR3 region has 14 residues. This chain's CDR3 is CASSVAILGYEQFF. CDR3 in DNA: TGTGCCAGCAGCGTAGCTATATTGGGTTATGAGCAGTTCTTC.

A note on this clone: A single base is all that separates this from a far larger clone, so a read error is likely. Additional DNA sequences in this sample encode the identical CDR3. The rearrangement uses TRBV30 and TRBJ1-1; 9 bases fit TRBD1. CDR1 GTSNPN and CDR2 SVGIG come from the germline V gene (reference sequence). CDR3 length: 11 residues. In nucleotides, the CDR3 is TGTGCCGGACAGGGGTTCACTGAAGCCTTCTTT. It yields the protein CAGQGFTEAFF.

V and J are TRBV10-1 and TRBJ2-7; maybe TRBD2 (6 bases). This CDR3 region has 16 residues. Trimming stripped 3 bases from V and 3 bases from J, with 18 bases between. Germline-derived CDR1 and CDR2 are WNHNN and SYGVQD (reference sequence). The CDR3 loop is CASSDRRGQASYEQYF. CDR3 bases: TGCGCCAGCAGTGACCGGAGGGGCCAGGCGAGCTACGAGCAGTACTTC.